This T cell receptor (beta chain) was captured in a study of siplizumab effects on memory and regulatory T cells. Study-level findings and limits: The majority of clones, roughly 80-96% of proliferating CD4+ or CD8+ clones, lacked an assignable naive or memory phenotype. Suppressive activity of Tregs proliferating in siplizumab cultures remained unconfirmed.

Remarks on this clone: Antigen specificity is unknown.

V was pared by 0 bases and J by 5 bases, with 11 bases between. The CDR3 is made up of 14 amino acids. Sequencing was performed with immunoSEQ multiplex PCR; in TCRdb, only in-frame clones are kept and a portion is missing. The data show about 68,000 clones, roughly 93% seen once. The sequence was collected from a human donor in good health. The J gene is TRBJ2-7, the V gene TRBV6-7; TRBD2 might be the D (5 bases). TRBV6-7 falls under the ORF class, with uncertain function. Specimen: CD8+ T cells sorted from blood. DNA of the CDR3: TGTGCCAGCAGTTACTCGAGGGATCTGGACGAGCAGTACTTC. This encodes CASSYSRDLDEQYF.